This TCR beta chain was documented in a study of OX40 agonist ivuxolimab in advanced cancers. From germline, CDR1 is SGHAT and CDR2 FQNNGV. Trimming shortened V by 5 bases and J by 8 bases, and 21 bases separated the two germline ends. There are 15 residues in the CDR3. Profiling relied on immunoSEQ multiplex PCR, and the TCRdb table lists in-frame clones only, not all of them. Of around 53,000 clones in the sample, approximately 88% were seen once. The source of this sequence is an adult with an advanced solid tumor such as melanoma, head and neck, liver or kidney cancer. Material: CD4+ or CD8+ T cells sorted from blood, obtained in a trial of the OX40 agonist ivuxolimab. This chain uses TRBV11-2 with TRBJ2-5; D may be TRBD2 (6 bases). In nucleotides, the CDR3 is TGTGCCAGCAGCCCCGCCCTATCTGGGGCGGGAACCCAGTACTTC. It specifies CASSPALSGAGTQYF.